Listed below are T cell receptor beta chains from one sample, sequenced in a study of T cell changes during pregnancy in multiple sclerosis. The table came from immunoSEQ multiplex PCR; TCRdb's copy has only in-frame clones and leaves some out. The sample records around 60,000 clones, over 85% being singletons. The source material was CD4+ T cells from peripheral blood mononuclear cells, sampled before pregnancy. These receptors all come from a female donor with multiple sclerosis, enrolled in a pregnancy study. Both conserved end residues are part of each CDR3. The order of the fields is J gene, D gene, clone size, V gene, CDR3 DNA, CDR3 protein. The D gene is left open where the match is weak. Only some rows state a clone size, as once, few, many or a class for expanded clones.

J gene: TRBJ1-1; D gene: TRBD1; clone size: once; V gene: TRBV7-3; CDR3 DNA: TGTGCCAGCAGCTTAACGGGGACAGGGACCGAAGCTTTCTTT; CDR3 protein: CASSLTGTGTEAFF
J gene: TRBJ2-3; D gene: TRBD1; clone size: NA; V gene: TRBV7-9; CDR3 DNA: TGTGCCAGCAGCTTAAGGGACAGGAGGACAGATACGCAGTATTTT; CDR3 protein: CASSLRDRRTDTQYF
J gene: TRBJ2-2; D gene: TRBD2; clone size: NA; V gene: TRBV7-9; CDR3 DNA: TGTGCCAGCAGCCGGACTAGTAGGAACACCGGGGAGCTGTTTTTT; CDR3 protein: CASSRTSRNTGELFF
J gene: TRBJ1-1; D gene: NA; clone size: NA; V gene: TRBV5-1; CDR3 DNA: TGCGCCAGCAGCTTGGACGGGGACACTGAAGCTTTCTTT; CDR3 protein: CASSLDGDTEAFF
J gene: TRBJ2-7; D gene: NA; clone size: NA; V gene: TRBV7-9; CDR3 DNA: TGTGCCAGCAGCTTCGGACAGCCTTCCTACGAGCAGTACTTC; CDR3 protein: CASSFGQPSYEQYF
J gene: TRBJ1-1; D gene: NA; clone size: NA; V gene: TRBV29-1; CDR3 DNA: TGCAGCGCCGGAGGACAGTACACTGAAGCTTTCTTT; CDR3 protein: CSAGGQYTEAFF
J gene: TRBJ2-1; D gene: TRBD1; clone size: few; V gene: TRBV10-1; CDR3 DNA: TGCGCCAGCAGTATAGGACAGGGAAAGGACAATGAGCAGTTCTTC; CDR3 protein: CASSIGQGKDNEQFF
J gene: TRBJ2-3; D gene: TRBD2; clone size: NA; V gene: TRBV2; CDR3 DNA: TGTGCCAGCACCCGGGGTCGGGAGGTGGATACGCAGTATTTT; CDR3 protein: CASTRGREVDTQYF
J gene: TRBJ1-1; D gene: TRBD1; clone size: NA; V gene: TRBV30; CDR3 DNA: TGTGCCTGGAGGACCGGGACAGTTGAAGCTTTCTTT; CDR3 protein: CAWRTGTVEAFF
J gene: TRBJ1-1; D gene: NA; clone size: NA; V gene: TRBV18; CDR3 DNA: TGTGCCAGCTCACCCCCGGGACTCATGAACACTGAAGCTTTCTTT; CDR3 protein: CASSPPGLMNTEAFF
J gene: TRBJ2-3; D gene: NA; clone size: NA; V gene: TRBV27; CDR3 DNA: TGTGCCAGCAGCGGGGTCGATACGCAGTATTTT; CDR3 protein: CASSGVDTQYF
J gene: TRBJ1-2; D gene: TRBD1; clone size: NA; V gene: TRBV27; CDR3 DNA: TGTGCCAGCAGTTCAGACAGGGTTAGCTACACCTTC; CDR3 protein: CASSSDRVSYTF
J gene: TRBJ2-7; D gene: NA; clone size: NA; V gene: TRBV5-1; CDR3 DNA: TGCGCCAGCAGCTTGGCCGCGGAATACTACGAGCAGTACTTC; CDR3 protein: CASSLAAEYYEQYF
J gene: TRBJ2-1; D gene: TRBD2; clone size: once; V gene: TRBV4-3; CDR3 DNA: TGCGCCAGCAGCCAAGCACCATTACTAGCGGGAGTTGAGCAGTTCTTC; CDR3 protein: CASSQAPLLAGVEQFF
J gene: TRBJ2-3; D gene: NA; clone size: NA; V gene: TRBV18; CDR3 DNA: TGTGCCAGCTCACCACGGACTCAACTTTTAGATACGCAGTATTTT; CDR3 protein: CASSPRTQLLDTQYF
J gene: TRBJ2-7; D gene: TRBD1; clone size: NA; V gene: TRBV11-3; CDR3 DNA: TGTGCCAGCAGCGTAAGGACAGGGAGTAACGAGCAGTACTTC; CDR3 protein: CASSVRTGSNEQYF
J gene: TRBJ1-2; D gene: NA; clone size: NA; V gene: TRBV5-6; CDR3 DNA: TGTGCCAGCAGCTTGCCTGAGGGGGACATCCTCTATGGCTACACCTTC; CDR3 protein: CASSLPEGDILYGYTF
J gene: TRBJ2-1; D gene: TRBD2; clone size: once; V gene: TRBV19; CDR3 DNA: TGTGCCAGTAGTGTTAGCGGGAGGGTTGGCAATGAGCAGTTCTTC; CDR3 protein: CASSVSGRVGNEQFF
J gene: TRBJ1-3; D gene: NA; clone size: NA; V gene: TRBV6-1; CDR3 DNA: TGTGCCAGCAGTGAATTCGGAGGAGTCGGTGGAAACACCATATATTTT; CDR3 protein: CASSEFGGVGGNTIYF
J gene: TRBJ1-2; D gene: NA; clone size: NA; V gene: TRBV9; CDR3 DNA: TGTGCCAGCAGCCCCCATCTCGGACAGAAATCGGATGGCTACACCTTC; CDR3 protein: CASSPHLGQKSDGYTF
J gene: TRBJ1-3; D gene: TRBD1; clone size: NA; V gene: TRBV27; CDR3 DNA: TGTGCCAGCAGTCCCGGGACAGGGGGCAGCGGTGGAAACACCATATATTTT; CDR3 protein: CASSPGTGGSGGNTIYF
J gene: TRBJ1-1; D gene: NA; clone size: NA; V gene: TRBV7-3; CDR3 DNA: TGTGCCAGCAGCCTAGGGGCTGTGAACACTGAAGCTTTCTTT; CDR3 protein: CASSLGAVNTEAFF
J gene: TRBJ2-3; D gene: TRBD1; clone size: NA; V gene: TRBV15; CDR3 DNA: TGTGCCACCAGCAGCCGGGACAGGGGACGCACAGATACGCAGTATTTT; CDR3 protein: CATSSRDRGRTDTQYF
J gene: TRBJ2-4; D gene: TRBD2; clone size: NA; V gene: TRBV5-1; CDR3 DNA: TGCGCCAGCAGCTTCGGACTAGCGGGAGAGGGAAACATTCAGTACTTC; CDR3 protein: CASSFGLAGEGNIQYF
J gene: TRBJ2-3; D gene: TRBD2; clone size: NA; V gene: TRBV14; CDR3 DNA: TGTGCCAGCGCACCTGGCGGGGGGACAAATACGCAGTATTTT; CDR3 protein: CASAPGGGTNTQYF
J gene: TRBJ1-3; D gene: NA; clone size: NA; V gene: TRBV11-2; CDR3 DNA: TGTGCCAGCAGCCACTCACAGGGTTTCTCTGGAAACACCATATATTTT; CDR3 protein: CASSHSQGFSGNTIYF
J gene: TRBJ2-7; D gene: NA; clone size: NA; V gene: TRBV7-2; CDR3 DNA: TGTGCCAGCAGCTTAGGGAGGGGCGGGGTAGGGTACTTC; CDR3 protein: CASSLGRGGVGYF
J gene: TRBJ2-5; D gene: NA; clone size: NA; V gene: TRBV27; CDR3 DNA: TGTGCCAGCAGTTTACCGGGTCAAGAGACCCAGTACTTC; CDR3 protein: CASSLPGQETQYF
J gene: TRBJ2-3; D gene: TRBD2; clone size: NA; V gene: TRBV7-8; CDR3 DNA: TGTGCCAGCAGCTTAGGGATAGCGGGAGGCACAGATACGCAGTATTTT; CDR3 protein: CASSLGIAGGTDTQYF
J gene: TRBJ2-7; D gene: TRBD2; clone size: NA; V gene: TRBV27; CDR3 DNA: TGTGCCAGCAGTTTACTGAGCGGGGGACTCTCCTACGAGCAGTACTTC; CDR3 protein: CASSLLSGGLSYEQYF
J gene: TRBJ1-2; D gene: TRBD1; clone size: NA; V gene: TRBV11-2; CDR3 DNA: TGTGCCAGCAGTATACAGGGGGCATCCTATGGCTACACCTTC; CDR3 protein: CASSIQGASYGYTF
J gene: TRBJ2-5; D gene: NA; clone size: NA; V gene: TRBV7-2; CDR3 DNA: TGTGCCAGCAGCGCAACGGGACTGCAAGAGACCCAGTACTTC; CDR3 protein: CASSATGLQETQYF
J gene: TRBJ1-1; D gene: TRBD1; clone size: NA; V gene: TRBV7-9; CDR3 DNA: TGTGCCAGCAGCTATCAGGACAGGGGGAGGACTTTCTTT; CDR3 protein: CASSYQDRGRTFF
J gene: TRBJ2-2; D gene: TRBD2; clone size: NA; V gene: TRBV18; CDR3 DNA: TGTGCCAGCTCATCCGTTCTGACTAGCGGGAGATCGAACACCGGGGAGCTGTTTTTT; CDR3 protein: CASSSVLTSGRSNTGELFF
J gene: TRBJ2-2; D gene: NA; clone size: NA; V gene: TRBV28; CDR3 DNA: TGTGCCAGCAATACAGCCTACGGGGAGCTGTTTTTT; CDR3 protein: CASNTAYGELFF
J gene: TRBJ1-1; D gene: NA; clone size: NA; V gene: TRBV27; CDR3 DNA: TGTGCCAGCATCTTCGGGAGAACTGAAGCTTTCTTT; CDR3 protein: CASIFGRTEAFF
J gene: TRBJ2-6; D gene: TRBD2; clone size: NA; V gene: TRBV9; CDR3 DNA: TGTGCCAGCAGCGTAGCTTGGGGGGGGGTTGTCCTGACTTTC; CDR3 protein: CASSVAWGGVVLTF
J gene: TRBJ2-5; D gene: TRBD2; clone size: NA; V gene: TRBV7-9; CDR3 DNA: TGTGCCAGCAGCTACCCAGCGGGAGGTGCCGAGACCCAGTACTTC; CDR3 protein: CASSYPAGGAETQYF
J gene: TRBJ1-2; D gene: TRBD1; clone size: NA; V gene: TRBV7-9; CDR3 DNA: TGTGCCAGCAGCCCAACAGGGGCGCATCATGGCTACACCTTC; CDR3 protein: CASSPTGAHHGYTF
J gene: TRBJ2-1; D gene: TRBD2; clone size: NA; V gene: TRBV5-1; CDR3 DNA: TGCGCCAGCAGCTTGGCCCTAGCGGGAATGAATGAGCAGTTCTTC; CDR3 protein: CASSLALAGMNEQFF
J gene: TRBJ2-7; D gene: TRBD1; clone size: NA; V gene: TRBV4-2; CDR3 DNA: TGTGCCAGCAGCCCCGACAGGGGGCGGAACGAGCAGTACTTC; CDR3 protein: CASSPDRGRNEQYF
J gene: TRBJ2-2; D gene: NA; clone size: NA; V gene: TRBV19; CDR3 DNA: TGTGCCAGTAGTTCGAGGGGGCGGGGCGGGGAGCTGTTTTTT; CDR3 protein: CASSSRGRGGELFF
J gene: TRBJ2-7; D gene: NA; clone size: NA; V gene: TRBV14; CDR3 DNA: TGTGCCAGCAGCCTCCCCAGTCCCCCCTACGAGCAGTACTTC; CDR3 protein: CASSLPSPPYEQYF
J gene: TRBJ1-2; D gene: NA; clone size: NA; V gene: TRBV29-1; CDR3 DNA: TGCAGCGTTGACTTCCAGGCCTATGGCTACACCTTC; CDR3 protein: CSVDFQAYGYTF
J gene: TRBJ1-3; D gene: NA; clone size: NA; V gene: TRBV7-9; CDR3 DNA: TGTGCCAGCAGCTCTGACCCCGGGTCGGCAAACACCATATATTTT; CDR3 protein: CASSSDPGSANTIYF
J gene: TRBJ1-1; D gene: NA; clone size: NA; V gene: TRBV27; CDR3 DNA: TGTGCCAGCAGCCGGAACAGGGTAGGGGGCACTGAAGCTTTCTTT; CDR3 protein: CASSRNRVGGTEAFF
J gene: TRBJ1-2; D gene: TRBD1; clone size: NA; V gene: TRBV28; CDR3 DNA: TGTGCCAGCAGTTCACCACAGGGGGAAAGGAATGGCTACACCTTC; CDR3 protein: CASSSPQGERNGYTF
J gene: TRBJ2-1; D gene: TRBD2; clone size: NA; V gene: TRBV19; CDR3 DNA: TGTGCCAGTAGTCTCGGGACTAGCGGGTTACATAATGAGCAGTTCTTC; CDR3 protein: CASSLGTSGLHNEQFF
J gene: TRBJ1-5; D gene: NA; clone size: NA; V gene: TRBV19; CDR3 DNA: TGTGCCAGTAGTATAGAAGAGGGTCTTGGCAATCAGCCCCAGCATTTT; CDR3 protein: CASSIEEGLGNQPQHF
J gene: TRBJ2-7; D gene: TRBD1; clone size: NA; V gene: TRBV5-6; CDR3 DNA: TGTGCCAGCAGCGGCCGGGGGACAGGGAGCTCCTACGAGCAGTACTTC; CDR3 protein: CASSGRGTGSSYEQYF
J gene: TRBJ2-3; D gene: TRBD2; clone size: NA; V gene: TRBV18; CDR3 DNA: TGTGCCAGCTCACGGACTAGCGGGAGGACAGATACGCAGTATTTT; CDR3 protein: CASSRTSGRTDTQYF
J gene: TRBJ1-4; D gene: NA; clone size: NA; V gene: TRBV6-4; CDR3 DNA: TGTGCCAGCAGAGCGCCAGTGCCTAGAGAAAAACTGTTTTTT; CDR3 protein: CASRAPVPREKLFF
J gene: TRBJ1-5; D gene: TRBD1; clone size: NA; V gene: TRBV6-1; CDR3 DNA: TGTGCCAGCATCGAAGGGACAGGAAATCAGCCCCAGCATTTT; CDR3 protein: CASIEGTGNQPQHF
J gene: TRBJ1-2; D gene: NA; clone size: once; V gene: TRBV14; CDR3 DNA: TGTGCCAGCAGCCAAGGGGCACCCCCTACCTATGGCTACACCTTC; CDR3 protein: CASSQGAPPTYGYTF
J gene: TRBJ1-1; D gene: NA; clone size: NA; V gene: TRBV7-9; CDR3 DNA: TGTGCCAGCAGCCAGGGAGGGGCCAACACTGAAGCTTTCTTT; CDR3 protein: CASSQGGANTEAFF
J gene: TRBJ2-3; D gene: NA; clone size: NA; V gene: TRBV11-2; CDR3 DNA: TGTGCCAGCATCCTCTTGGGGGGACCCACAGATACGCAGTATTTT; CDR3 protein: CASILLGGPTDTQYF
J gene: TRBJ2-5; D gene: NA; clone size: few; V gene: TRBV4-2; CDR3 DNA: TGTGCCAGCAGCCAGCAGCGGGACACTTGGGAGACCCAGTACTTC; CDR3 protein: CASSQQRDTWETQYF
J gene: TRBJ2-1; D gene: TRBD2; clone size: NA; V gene: TRBV9; CDR3 DNA: TGTGCCAGCAGCGTACCGCTAGCGGGAGGTAACAATGAGCAGTTCTTC; CDR3 protein: CASSVPLAGGNNEQFF
J gene: TRBJ2-5; D gene: TRBD1; clone size: few; V gene: TRBV6-1; CDR3 DNA: TGTGCCAGCAGTGAAGCGGGAAGACCCAGGGGGAAAGAGACCCAGTACTTC; CDR3 protein: CASSEAGRPRGKETQYF
J gene: TRBJ1-1; D gene: NA; clone size: NA; V gene: TRBV5-8; CDR3 DNA: TGTGCCAGCAGCTTGGCAGGGGTCCCCACTGAAGCTTTCTTT; CDR3 protein: CASSLAGVPTEAFF